The clone carrying this T cell receptor beta chain appeared many times. Its specificity is not known. The source material, RNA transcripts, was used to amplify TCR beta CDR3 regions. TCR CDR3 regions were first amplified by RT-PCR with HTBI primers. In TCRdb, the multiplex PCR reads were re-called with MiXCR into one record per CDR3 protein. The data contain roughly 700,000 distinct CDR3 sequences, approximately 14% of them singletons. The hyperthyroidism was newly diagnosed and had lasted under 2 months; the patients were aged 18 to 65. V shed 4 bases, J shed 0 bases, and the junction held 12 bases outside the gene matches. This CDR3 region has 17 residues. Looked up from germline, CDR1 is LGHDT and CDR2 is YNNKEL (reference sequence). This specimen belongs to a study of T cells in Graves' hyperthyroidism and ophthalmopathy. Regarding the study as a whole: Among thyroid clonotypes expanded above 0.001, most also appeared in blood.

The chain employs TRBV3-1 and TRBJ2-7, with 7 bases matching TRBD2. The specimen sequenced was blood. The sequence derives from a woman between 18 and 30 years old with Graves' hyperthyroidism. CDR3 DNA: TGTGCCAGCAGCCCCGAATTCCCTAGCGGACTCTCCTACGAGCAGTACTTC. Amino acids: CASSPEFPSGLSYEQYF.